The 8 T cell receptor beta chains below were found in one sample sequenced in a study of spatial heterogeneity in lung cancer. TCRdb analysed the 5' RACE reads with MiXCR anew, one entry per CDR3 protein. The data show 40,000 to 50,000 distinct CDR3 sequences, with approximately 10% seen just once and approximately 17% held by the top ten. Time point here: blood at routine non-recurrence follow-up after resection. The sequenced sample was PBMCs, obtained at follow-up. Source of these receptors: a female donor with early-stage non-small cell lung cancer.

The chain uses TRBV19 and TRBJ1-1; D not certain. This CDR3 spans 16 amino acids. Germline assignment: CDR1 LNHDA and CDR2 SQIVND (reference sequence). V was cut by 6 bases and J by 4 bases, with 21 bases left in between. CDR3 region: CASSTLTGSRPTEAFF. The CDR3 coding sequence is TGTGCCAGTAGCACACTTACCGGATCCCGGCCCACTGAAGCTTTCTTT.

With respect to this clonotype: This may arise from a read error, as a much more abundant clone is one base away. This chain connects TRBV7-3 to TRBJ1-1; D gene uncertain. Trimming stripped 5 bases from V and 2 bases from J, with 12 bases between. The CDR3 has 14 amino acids. Per germline, CDR1 SGHTA and CDR2 FQGTGA. The CDR3 bases are TGTGCCAGCAGCCGGGTCGGACCCAACACTGAAGCTTTCTTT. Amino acid sequence: CASSRVGPNTEAFF.

This rearrangement joins TRBV7-9 to TRBJ2-7; no firm D call. With 5 bases removed from V and 5 bases from J, the gap between germline ends came to 13 bases. Germline CDR1 SEHNR, CDR2 FQNEAQ (reference sequence). The length of the CDR3 is 13 residues. CDR3 residues: CASSQGRHDEQYF. DNA for the CDR3: TGTGCCAGCAGCCAAGGACGCCACGACGAGCAGTACTTC.

The CDR3 spells CAWSRGLSQYGNQPQHF. The CDR3, as DNA: TGTGCCTGGTCTCGGGGGCTATCACAATATGGCAATCAGCCCCAGCATTTT. V and J are TRBV30 and TRBJ1-5; TRBD1 is a possible D gene (6 bases). The length of the CDR3 is 17 residues. Germline V CDR1 and CDR2: GTSNPN, SVGIG (reference sequence). V was trimmed by 5 bases and J by 2 bases, leaving 22 bases between them.

In its sample, this clonotype was seen many times. The chain is built from TRBV11-2 and TRBJ2-1; D perhaps matches TRBD1 (5 bases). Trimming pared 6 bases from V and 9 bases from J, leaving 9 bases between. The CDR3 loop spans 11 amino acids. CDR1 and CDR2 (germline): SGHAT, FQNNGV. The CDR3 reads CASSPGIEQFF. DNA of the CDR3: TGTGCCAGCAGTCCAGGGATTGAGCAGTTCTTC.

This clonotype was found many times. The V and J genes are TRBV29-1 and TRBJ1-1; D is unclear. V shed 6 bases and J shed 4 bases, with 18 bases lying between them. This CDR3 has 14 residues. Germline V gene data show CDR1 as SQVTM and CDR2 as ANQGSEA. For the CDR3, the DNA is TGCAGCGTCCAAGGCGGTGGTGGGGTCACTGAAGCTTTCTTT. Residues: CSVQGGGGVTEAFF.

In the case of this clonotype: A read error may produce the germline difference seen at one junction end. The rearrangement links TRBV2 to TRBJ1-1; D unclear. Per germline, CDR1 SNHLY and CDR2 FYNNEI. The CDR3 totals 13 residues. CDR3 in amino acids: CTSSENPNTEAFF. The CDR3 DNA reads as TGTACCAGCAGTGAAAACCCGAACACTGAAGCTTTCTTT.

The chain employs TRBV28 and TRBJ1-3; D remains unclear. The V gene's germline CDR1 is MDHEN and CDR2 SYDVKM. CDR3 size: 12 residues. Trimming pared 3 bases from V and 4 bases from J, leaving 4 bases between. CDR3 region: CASSFPGNTIYF. For the CDR3, the DNA is TGTGCCAGCAGTTTCCCCGGAAACACCATATATTTT.